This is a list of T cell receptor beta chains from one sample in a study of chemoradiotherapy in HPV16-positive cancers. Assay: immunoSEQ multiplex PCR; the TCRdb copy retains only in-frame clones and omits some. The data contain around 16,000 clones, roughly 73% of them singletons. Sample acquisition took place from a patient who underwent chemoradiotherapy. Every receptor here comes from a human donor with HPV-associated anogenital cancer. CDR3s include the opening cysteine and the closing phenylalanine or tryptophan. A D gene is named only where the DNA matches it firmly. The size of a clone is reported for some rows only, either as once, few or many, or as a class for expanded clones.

CDR3nt: TGCGCCAGCAGCCTGGGACTAGCGGTTTCGAATGAGCAGTTCTTC
CDR3aa: CASSLGLAVSNEQFF
abundance: NA
v_gene: TRBV4-3
j_gene: TRBJ2-1
d_gene: TRBD2

CDR3nt: TGTGCCAGCAGCAGAAAAATCCGGGGGGGGGCTCAGGACGATGGGGAAATGGATCAGCCCCAGCATTTT
CDR3aa: CASSRKIRGGAQDDGEMDQPQHF
abundance: NA
v_gene: TRBV21-1
j_gene: TRBJ1-5
d_gene: NA

CDR3nt: TGTGCCAGTAGTATGGGCCGGGCCCCTGATAATTCACCCCTCCACTTT
CDR3aa: CASSMGRAPDNSPLHF
abundance: NA
v_gene: TRBV19
j_gene: TRBJ1-6
d_gene: NA

CDR3nt: TGCGCCAGCAGCCAAGGGACAACTAACTATGGCTACACCTTC
CDR3aa: CASSQGTTNYGYTF
abundance: few
v_gene: TRBV5-1
j_gene: TRBJ1-2
d_gene: NA

CDR3nt: TGTGCCAGCAGCCCTGGAGATGGCTACACCTTC
CDR3aa: CASSPGDGYTF
abundance: NA
v_gene: TRBV14
j_gene: TRBJ1-2
d_gene: NA

CDR3nt: TGTGCCAGCAGCATACAGGACTCAGATACGCAGTATTTT
CDR3aa: CASSIQDSDTQYF
abundance: few
v_gene: TRBV7-3
j_gene: TRBJ2-3
d_gene: NA

CDR3nt: TGTGCCAGCAGTTTACGACCCGGGACAGGGGGTGAATACGAGCAGTACTTC
CDR3aa: CASSLRPGTGGEYEQYF
abundance: few
v_gene: TRBV27
j_gene: TRBJ2-7
d_gene: TRBD1

CDR3nt: TGTGCCAGCGTGGGGGAGATCAACACCGGGGAGCTGTTTTTT
CDR3aa: CASVGEINTGELFF
abundance: NA
v_gene: TRBV27
j_gene: TRBJ2-2
d_gene: NA

CDR3nt: TGTGCCAGCAGCTTAAGGGGGAGTTTCAACACCGGGGAGCTGTTTTTT
CDR3aa: CASSLRGSFNTGELFF
abundance: NA
v_gene: TRBV7-8
j_gene: TRBJ2-2
d_gene: NA